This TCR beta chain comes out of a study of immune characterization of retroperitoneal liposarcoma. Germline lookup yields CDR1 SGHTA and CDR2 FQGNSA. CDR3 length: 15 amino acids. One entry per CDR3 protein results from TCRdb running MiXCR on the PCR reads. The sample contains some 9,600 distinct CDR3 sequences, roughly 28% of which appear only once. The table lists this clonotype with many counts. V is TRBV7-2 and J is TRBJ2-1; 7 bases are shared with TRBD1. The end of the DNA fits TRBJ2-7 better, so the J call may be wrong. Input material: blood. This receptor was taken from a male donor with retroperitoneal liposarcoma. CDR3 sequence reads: CASSLAWTGVPEQYF. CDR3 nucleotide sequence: TGTGCCAGCAGCTTAGCGTGGACAGGTGTCCCCGAGCAGTACTTC.